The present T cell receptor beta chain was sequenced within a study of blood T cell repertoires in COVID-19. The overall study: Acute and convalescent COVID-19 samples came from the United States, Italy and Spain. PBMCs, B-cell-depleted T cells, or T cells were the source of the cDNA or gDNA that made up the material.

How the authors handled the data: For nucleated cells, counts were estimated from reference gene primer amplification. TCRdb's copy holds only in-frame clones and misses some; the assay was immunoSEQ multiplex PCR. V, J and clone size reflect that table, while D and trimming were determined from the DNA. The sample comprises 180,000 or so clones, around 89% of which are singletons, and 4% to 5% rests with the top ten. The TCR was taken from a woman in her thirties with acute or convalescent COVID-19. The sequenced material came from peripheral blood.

CDR3 bases: TGCGCCAGCGGGAGGACTAGCGGGAGCTCCTACAATGAGCAGTTCTTC. The encoded protein is CASGRTSGSSYNEQFF. V gene TRBV5-1 combines with J gene TRBJ2-1, with 13 bases matching TRBD2. Looked up from germline, CDR1 is SGHRS and CDR2 is YFSETQ. V trimming: 7 bases; J trimming: 0 bases; junction bases outside the gene matches: 4. The CDR3 spans 16 residues.